This entry lists 6 T cell receptor beta chains sequenced from one sample in a study of CD8 T cells in Susac syndrome. RNA totalling about 0.5 to 1 ug underwent reverse transcription with random hexamers. Via MiXCR, TCRdb re-called the immunoSEQ multiplex PCR reads, giving one row per CDR3 protein. The table includes more than 250,000 distinct CDR3 sequences, about 91% detected once. Sequencing used CD4+ T cells from PBMCs. All receptors come from a human donor with multiple sclerosis.

The V and J genes are TRBV4-1 and TRBJ2-7, with 14 bases that match TRBD2. The CDR3 has 16 residues. Germline V gene sequence: CDR1 MGHRA, CDR2 YSYEKL. V shed 4 bases and J 4 bases; nucleotides not matched to a gene: 6. Written as DNA, the CDR3 is TGCGCCAGCAGCCGTTGGGGACTAGCGGGAGTTTACGAGCAGTACTTC. Amino acid sequence: CASSRWGLAGVYEQYF.

The chain carries TRBV6-4 and TRBJ2-1, with D perhaps TRBD2 (5 bases). Deletions cut 6 bases from V and 0 bases from J, with 12 bases between. The germline V gene has CDR1 MRHNA and CDR2 SNTAGT. The CDR3 has 15 amino acids. Here the CDR3 reads CASSRDYSSYNEQFF. Written as DNA, the CDR3 is TGTGCCAGCAGCCGCGACTATAGCTCCTACAATGAGCAGTTCTTC.

V is TRBV7-9 and J is TRBJ2-1; 11 bases line up with TRBD2. The V gene's germline CDR1 is SEHNR and CDR2 FQNEAQ (reference sequence). The trim removed 5 bases at V and 9 bases at J, leaving 9 bases unmatched. CDR3 size: 15 residues. The CDR3 is CASSPTSGRLTEQFF. The CDR3 DNA sequence: TGTGCCAGCAGCCCCACTAGCGGGAGACTAACTGAGCAGTTCTTC.

The chain combines TRBV20-1 with TRBJ1-1, with unresolved D. The CDR3 runs to 11 residues. V was shortened by 5 bases and J by 8 bases, with 12 bases between the two germline ends. CDR1 and CDR2 (germline): DFQATT, SNEGSKA (reference sequence). The CDR3 is CSAFIVDEAFF. DNA of the CDR3: TGCAGTGCTTTTATTGTAGACGAAGCTTTCTTT.

The gene calls are TRBV29-1 and TRBJ2-1, with D possibly TRBD2 on 6 matching bases. The CDR3 has 14 residues. The germline CDR1 and CDR2 sequences are SQVTM and ANQGSEA. V lost 4 bases, J lost 0 bases, and 10 bases lay in between. The CDR3 region has the DNA TGCAGCGTTGTCGGCGGGAACTCCTACAATGAGCAGTTCTTC. It encodes CSVVGGNSYNEQFF.

The chain links TRBV7-2 to TRBJ2-2, with 7 positions matching TRBD1. CDR1 and CDR2 from the germline V gene are SGHTA and FQGNSA. This CDR3 contains 16 residues. The junction had 6 bases not matched to a gene; V was cut back by 4 bases and J by 1 base. The CDR3 sequence is CASSSYQGVNTGELFF. The CDR3 bases are TGTGCCAGCAGCTCATATCAGGGGGTGAACACCGGGGAGCTGTTTTTT. Using reference TRBV7-2 and TRBJ2-2 for the parts outside the CDR3, the full variable domain is GAGVSQSPSNKVTEKGKDVELRCDPISGHTALYWYRQSLGQGLEFLIYFQGNSAPDKSGLPSDRFSAERTGGSVSTLTIQRTQQEDSAVYLCASSSYQGVNTGELFFGEGSRLTVL.